This is a list of T cell receptor beta chains from one sample in a study of human T cells and chemical hapten exposure. TCRdb analysed the RACE reads with MiXCR anew, one entry per CDR3 protein. The table records about 380,000 distinct CDR3 sequences, 5% to 6.5% of them present only once. The sequences come from whole blood, collected in connection with sensitization to the hapten diphenylcyclopropenone (DPC). These receptors all come from a woman in her fifties or sixties with alopecia areata. Some clones in this sample may be carry-over from other donors' samples. CDR3s include the opening cysteine and the closing phenylalanine or tryptophan. A D gene is named only where the DNA matches it firmly. A clone size is listed for some rows: how often the clone was seen (once, few, many), or a class if it is expanded.

size: many; J: TRBJ2-3; D: NA; V: TRBV4-1; CDR3: CASSHQGTDTQYF; DNA: TGCGCCAGCAGCCACCAGGGCACAGATACGCAGTATTTT
size: NA; J: TRBJ2-3; D: TRBD2; V: TRBV4-3; CDR3: CAPHSPSGRPTDTQYF; DNA: TGCGCCCCCCACTCACCTAGCGGGAGGCCCACAGATACGCAGTATTTT
size: NA; J: TRBJ2-3; D: NA; V: TRBV10-3; CDR3: CATQGPSLTDTQYF; DNA: TGTGCCACCCAGGGGCCGTCCCTCACAGATACGCAGTATTTT
size: many; J: TRBJ2-5; D: NA; V: TRBV5-5; CDR3: CASSPRSTAFQETQYF; DNA: TGTGCCAGCAGCCCGCGGTCAACGGCATTCCAAGAGACCCAGTACTTC
size: NA; J: TRBJ1-5; D: NA; V: TRBV12-3/TRBV12-4; CDR3: CASSTNRASQPQHF; DNA: TGTGCCAGCAGTACGAACAGGGCGAGTCAGCCCCAGCATTTT
size: many; J: TRBJ1-2; D: NA; V: TRBV28; CDR3: CASSSVSRGANGYTF; DNA: TGTGCCAGCAGCTCAGTTAGCAGGGGAGCGAATGGCTACACCTTC
size: NA; J: TRBJ1-5; D: NA; V: TRBV5-6; CDR3: CASSFFAGDQPQHF; DNA: TGTGCCAGCAGCTTCTTTGCCGGAGATCAGCCCCAGCATTTT
size: NA; J: TRBJ1-2; D: NA; V: TRBV6-2/TRBV6-3; CDR3: CASSYPGQERGYGYTF; DNA: TGTGCCAGCAGTTACCCCGGCCAGGAGAGAGGGTATGGCTACACCTTC
size: NA; J: TRBJ1-6; D: NA; V: TRBV9; CDR3: CASSLSRALNSPLHF; DNA: TGTGCCAGCAGCTTATCAAGGGCCCTTAATTCACCCCTCCACTTT
size: many; J: TRBJ1-6; D: NA; V: TRBV28; CDR3: CASSLLGEGENSPLHF; DNA: TGTGCCAGCAGTTTGTTAGGAGAGGGAGAGAATTCACCCCTCCACTTT
size: NA; J: TRBJ1-1; D: NA; V: TRBV15; CDR3: CATSRDTAQLNTEAFF; DNA: TGTGCCACCAGCAGAGATACTGCACAGCTGAACACTGAAGCTTTCTTT
size: many; J: TRBJ2-7; D: NA; V: TRBV7-2; CDR3: CASSLTGPRGVLDEQYF; DNA: TGTGCCAGCAGCTTAACGGGGCCCCGAGGGGTTCTCGACGAGCAGTACTTC
size: NA; J: TRBJ1-4; D: NA; V: TRBV5-1; CDR3: CASSLVGGTTNEKLFF; DNA: TGCGCCAGCAGCTTGGTGGGCGGGACAACTAATGAAAAACTGTTTTTT
size: NA; J: TRBJ2-3; D: NA; V: TRBV6-2/TRBV6-3; CDR3: CASSPGRGYTQYF; DNA: TGTGCCAGCAGCCCCGGCAGGGGTTATACGCAGTATTTT
size: many; J: TRBJ2-3; D: TRBD1; V: TRBV10-3; CDR3: CAISLGQGESDTQYF; DNA: TGTGCCATCAGTCTCGGACAGGGTGAATCAGATACGCAGTATTTT
size: few; J: TRBJ2-5; D: NA; V: TRBV6-6; CDR3: CASSYSGAAQETQYF; DNA: TGTGCCAGCAGTTACTCGGGGGCAGCTCAAGAGACCCAGTACTTC
size: many; J: TRBJ2-1; D: TRBD2; V: TRBV24-1; CDR3: CATGSLAGSSYNEQFF; DNA: TGTGCCACCGGCTCCCTAGCGGGCTCCTCCTACAATGAGCAGTTCTTC
size: NA; J: TRBJ1-2; D: NA; V: TRBV7-2; CDR3: CASSLARSASNYGYTF; DNA: TGTGCCAGCAGCTTAGCAAGGTCAGCGTCTAACTATGGCTACACCTTC
size: many; J: TRBJ1-1; D: NA; V: TRBV14; CDR3: CASSQTPDAFF; DNA: TGTGCCAGCAGCCAGACACCGGACGCTTTCTTT
size: few; J: TRBJ1-2; D: TRBD1; V: TRBV11-2; CDR3: CASSLVSGQAPDYGYTF; DNA: TGTGCCAGCAGCTTAGTTAGTGGACAGGCCCCCGACTATGGCTACACCTTC
size: many; J: TRBJ1-2; D: NA; V: TRBV6-5; CDR3: CASSYSPDTSGYTF; DNA: TGTGCCAGCAGTTACTCGCCGGACACCTCAGGCTACACCTTC
size: NA; J: TRBJ2-3; D: TRBD2; V: TRBV7-2; CDR3: CASSLVPGGRTDTQYF; DNA: TGTGCCAGCAGCTTAGTGCCGGGGGGTCGCACAGATACGCAGTATTTT
size: NA; J: TRBJ2-7; D: NA; V: TRBV20-1; CDR3: CSARERGRDGYEQYF; DNA: TGCAGTGCTAGAGAGCGGGGAAGGGACGGCTACGAGCAGTACTTC
size: many; J: TRBJ2-6; D: NA; V: TRBV6-1; CDR3: CASSPRGTRSSGANVLTF; DNA: TGTGCCAGCAGCCCAAGGGGGACAAGGTCCTCTGGGGCCAACGTCCTGACTTTC
size: many; J: TRBJ2-7; D: NA; V: TRBV21-1; CDR3: CASSKRLAVAAPYEQYF; DNA: TGTGCCAGCAGCAAACGACTTGCGGTAGCGGCCCCTTACGAGCAGTACTTC
size: NA; J: TRBJ2-7; D: TRBD1; V: TRBV29-1; CDR3: CSVEGTVRREQYF; DNA: TGCAGCGTTGAGGGGACAGTTCGACGGGAGCAGTACTTC
size: many; J: TRBJ2-3; D: NA; V: TRBV7-6; CDR3: CASSWPKGQGRADTQYF; DNA: TGTGCCAGCAGCTGGCCTAAAGGCCAGGGGAGGGCAGATACGCAGTATTTT
size: few; J: TRBJ1-4; D: NA; V: TRBV4-3; CDR3: CASSQSQGKLFF; DNA: TGCGCCAGCAGCCAATCGCAGGGAAAACTGTTTTTT
size: NA; J: TRBJ2-3; D: TRBD2; V: TRBV3-1; CDR3: CASWAGGPTDTQYF; DNA: TGTGCCAGCTGGGCGGGGGGGCCAACAGATACGCAGTATTTT
size: many; J: TRBJ1-4; D: NA; V: TRBV18; CDR3: CASSPGPSNEKLFF; DNA: TGTGCCAGCTCTCCGGGACCGAGTAATGAAAAACTGTTTTTT
size: many; J: TRBJ2-5; D: NA; V: TRBV5-1; CDR3: CASSLDFGVGETQYF; DNA: TGCGCCAGCAGCTTGGATTTCGGGGTGGGAGAGACCCAGTACTTC
size: many; J: TRBJ2-3; D: NA; V: TRBV27; CDR3: CASSFGPGTDTQYF; DNA: TGTGCCAGCAGTTTTGGGCCTGGCACAGATACGCAGTATTTT
size: many; J: TRBJ2-7; D: NA; V: TRBV20-1; CDR3: CSASRQGHSYEQYF; DNA: TGCAGTGCGTCACGGCAGGGTCACTCCTACGAGCAGTACTTC
size: many; J: TRBJ2-5; D: TRBD2; V: TRBV7-9; CDR3: CASSYYSGGPQYF; DNA: TGTGCCAGCAGCTACTACAGCGGGGGGCCCCAGTACTTC
size: many; J: TRBJ2-7; D: TRBD2; V: TRBV27; CDR3: CASSLRTSGASYEQYF; DNA: TGTGCCAGCAGTTTAAGGACTAGCGGGGCCTCCTACGAGCAGTACTTC
size: few; J: TRBJ2-6; D: TRBD2; V: TRBV7-8; CDR3: CASSLLRGLAGVSGANVLTF; DNA: TGTGCCAGCAGCTTACTTCGAGGACTAGCGGGAGTATCTGGGGCCAACGTCCTGACTTTC
size: many; J: TRBJ2-7; D: NA; V: TRBV29-1; CDR3: CSVELAVPIAPYEQYF; DNA: TGCAGCGTTGAGTTAGCGGTTCCGATCGCTCCCTACGAGCAGTACTTC
size: many; J: TRBJ2-7; D: NA; V: TRBV5-1; CDR3: CASSLHTPLIYEQYF; DNA: TGCGCCAGCAGCTTGCACACCCCACTGATCTACGAGCAGTACTTC
size: many; J: TRBJ2-2; D: NA; V: TRBV19; CDR3: CASSIGLYTGELFF; DNA: TGTGCCAGTAGTATAGGGCTATACACCGGGGAGCTGTTTTTT
size: few; J: TRBJ1-2; D: NA; V: TRBV3-1; CDR3: CASSQAHGYTF; DNA: TGTGCCAGCAGCCAAGCCCATGGCTACACCTTC
size: NA; J: TRBJ2-7; D: TRBD2; V: TRBV20-1; CDR3: CSAPGTTLNEQYF; DNA: TGCAGTGCTCCTGGGACTACCCTGAACGAGCAGTACTTC
size: NA; J: TRBJ2-6; D: NA; V: TRBV28; CDR3: CASMGANVLTF; DNA: TGTGCCAGCATGGGGGCCAACGTCCTGACTTTC
size: NA; J: TRBJ2-3; D: TRBD2; V: TRBV12-3/TRBV12-4; CDR3: CASVPLRGDTDTQYF; DNA: TGTGCCAGCGTCCCTCTACGGGGGGACACAGATACGCAGTATTTT
size: many; J: TRBJ2-3; D: NA; V: TRBV9; CDR3: CASSVGGYSTDTQYF; DNA: TGTGCCAGCAGCGTAGGGGGTTACAGCACAGATACGCAGTATTTT
size: NA; J: TRBJ2-1; D: NA; V: TRBV29-1; CDR3: CSVLDRYNEQFF; DNA: TGCAGCGTCCTGGACCGCTACAATGAGCAGTTCTTC
size: NA; J: TRBJ2-3; D: TRBD2; V: TRBV9; CDR3: CASSLWTSGSTQYF; DNA: TGTGCCAGCAGCCTTTGGACTAGCGGGTCAACGCAGTATTTT